Shown below are 25 T cell receptor beta chains from a single sample sequenced in a study of control samples from healthy donors and cancer patients. Sequencing was performed with immunoSEQ multiplex PCR; in TCRdb, only in-frame clones are kept and a portion is missing. The table has approximately 140,000 clones, approximately 93% seen once. Input material: blood. The receptors were sampled from a man aged 18-30 years in good health.

J is TRBJ2-5 and V is TRBV7-8; D is possibly TRBD2 (5 bases). Germline V gene data show CDR1 as SGHVS and CDR2 as FQNEAQ. Trimming removed 5 bases from V and 10 bases from J, with 11 bases in between. This CDR3 spans 11 amino acids. The CDR3 loop reads CASSPPGSQYF. In DNA form, the CDR3 reads TGTGCCAGCAGCCCACCTGGGAGCCAGTACTTC.

The chain carries TRBV29-1 and TRBJ1-1; the D gene is possibly TRBD1 (5 bases). This CDR3 contains 14 residues. Trimming cost V 2 bases and J 0 bases, with 10 bases left between them. Germline-derived CDR1 and CDR2 are SQVTM and ANQGSEA. As DNA, the CDR3 is TGCAGCGTTGAACGGGGGGGATTGAACACTGAAGCTTTCTTT. Amino acids: CSVERGGLNTEAFF. Variable domain in full (rest from reference TRBV29-1 and TRBJ1-1): SAVISQKPSRDICQRGTSLTIQCQVDSQVTMMFWYRQQPGQSLTLIATANQGSEATYESGFVIDKFPISRPNLTFSTLTVSNMSPEDSSIYLCSVERGGLNTEAFFGQGTRLTVV.

This chain links TRBV28 with TRBJ2-7; no reliable D call. The CDR3 has 12 residues. Trimming took off 4 bases at V and 2 bases at J, with 6 bases between the two ends. Germline V gene sequence: CDR1 MDHEN, CDR2 SYDVKM. The CDR3 sequence is CASSYGPYEQYF. In DNA form, the CDR3 reads TGTGCCAGCAGTTACGGACCCTACGAGCAGTACTTC.

The count of this clone is one. The chain links TRBV19 to TRBJ2-2, with a weak D call TRBD1 (6 bases). The length of the CDR3 is 15 residues. V lost 9 bases to trimming and J lost 1 base, with 15 bases between them. Germline-derived CDR1 and CDR2 are LNHDA and SQIVND (reference sequence). This CDR3 reads CASTRRDMNTGELFF. For the CDR3, the DNA is TGTGCCAGCACCCGCCGGGACATGAACACCGGGGAGCTGTTTTTT.

The chain recombines TRBV7-8 with TRBJ2-7, with 7 bases lining up with TRBD2. The CDR3 has 13 amino acids. Germline CDR1 is SGHVS and CDR2 is FQNEAQ. With V trimmed by 5 bases and J by 6 bases, 7 bases remained unmatched. For the CDR3, the DNA is TGTGCCAGCAGCACCCGACTAGCCCTCGAGCAGTACTTC. Its translation: CASSTRLALEQYF.

In its sample, this clone was seen once. The chain is built from TRBV21-1 and TRBJ1-1. TRBV21-1 is recorded as a pseudogene. The CDR3 covers 13 residues. The CDR3 region is CASSNARLSEAFF. CDR3 coding DNA: TGTGCCAGCAGCAACGCCCGTCTTTCTGAAGCTTTCTTT.

The gene calls are TRBV27 and TRBJ1-6; D is uncertain. CDR1 and CDR2 (germline): MNHEY, SMNVEV (reference sequence). Trimming stripped 0 bases from V and 8 bases from J, with 5 bases between. This CDR3 has 13 amino acids. CDR3 nucleotides: TGTGCCAGCAGTTTATCGCGGGATTCACCCCTCCACTTT. It codes for CASSLSRDSPLHF.

The chain combines TRBV27 with TRBJ1-1, with 8 bases aligning to TRBD1. The V gene's germline CDR1 is MNHEY and CDR2 SMNVEV (reference sequence). The CDR3 extends over 14 amino acids. The V segment lost 5 bases and the J segment 2 bases; nucleotides outside the gene matches: 4. CDR3 loop: CASSIDRGNTEAFF. CDR3 coding DNA: TGTGCCAGCAGTATCGACAGGGGAAACACTGAAGCTTTCTTT.

The chain has TRBV28 and TRBJ2-2; possibly TRBD1 for D (6 bases). CDR3 size: 15 residues. The V end was cut by 10 bases, the J end by 7 bases, with 22 bases between. Germline values: CDR1 MDHEN, CDR2 SYDVKM. DNA of the CDR3: TGTGCCACCAGGGAAAGTGTCAGGGGATACGGGGAGCTGTTTTTT. Translation gives CATRESVRGYGELFF.

V usage is TRBV9 and J usage is TRBJ2-3, with D hard to call. CDR3 length equals 12 residues. Germline V gene sequence: CDR1 SGDLS, CDR2 YYNGEE. The V end lost 3 bases, the J end lost 6 bases, and 8 bases lay between the germline ends. DNA of the CDR3: TGTGCCAGCAGCGATTTAGGGGATACGCAGTATTTT. Its protein is CASSDLGDTQYF.

The gene calls are TRBV6-2 or TRBV6-3 and TRBJ2-5, with 7 bases lining up with TRBD1. The CDR3 covers 16 residues. After removal of 5 bases from V and 2 bases from J, the junction contained 11 bases not matched to a gene. Germline V lookup: CDR1 MNHEY, CDR2 SVGEGT. The CDR3 DNA reads as TGTGCCAGCAGTGCTTTAGCCGGGACAGCACAAGAGACCCAGTACTTC. Translated: CASSALAGTAQETQYF.

The J gene is TRBJ1-2, the V gene TRBV5-8; D is uncertain. Trimming pared 4 bases from V and 5 bases from J, leaving 15 bases between. The germline V gene has CDR1 SGHTS and CDR2 YDEGEE. This CDR3 is built from 14 residues. The CDR3 DNA is TGTGCCAGCAGCCTGGTGTTGGCTGAGTATGGCTACACCTTC. Residues: CASSLVLAEYGYTF.

The CDR3 bases are TGCAGTGCCACGAGAGGTGCTTTCTTT. Encoded protein: CSATRGAFF. V is TRBV20-1 and J is TRBJ1-1; no definite D call. Trimming took off 6 bases at V and 11 bases at J, with 10 bases between the two ends. CDR3 length: 9 residues. Germline CDR1 and CDR2: DFQATT and SNEGSKA (reference sequence).

V and J are TRBV15 and TRBJ1-4; D gene uncertain. V shed 5 bases and J shed 8 bases, with 12 bases lying between them. From germline, CDR1 is LNHNV and CDR2 YYDKDF (reference sequence). The CDR3 totals 13 residues. The chain's CDR3 is CATSDTMVEKLFF. CDR3 bases: TGTGCCACCAGCGATACGATGGTCGAAAAACTGTTTTTT. The complete variable domain, with remaining parts taken from reference TRBV15 and TRBJ1-4, reads DAMVIQNPRYQVTQFGKPVTLSCSQTLNHNVMYWYQQKSSQAPKLLFHYYDKDFNNEADTPDNFQSRRPNTSFCFLDIRSPGLGDTAMYLCATSDTMVEKLFFGSGTQLSVL.

The chain employs TRBV3-1 (or the pseudogene TRBV3-2) and TRBJ2-3, with D perhaps matching TRBD1 or TRBD2 (7 bases each). CDR3 length equals 16 residues. Germline CDR1 LGHDT, CDR2 YNNKEL (reference sequence). V was cut by 1 base and J by 6 bases, with 17 bases left in between. The DNA of the CDR3 is TGTGCCAGCAGCCAAGGGGGAGGGGGCGCAGAGGATACGCAGTATTTT. Amino acid sequence: CASSQGGGGAEDTQYF.

V usage is TRBV5-1 and J usage is TRBJ2-2, with D perhaps assigned TRBD1 or TRBD2 (6 bases each). From germline, CDR1 is SGHRS and CDR2 YFSETQ. This CDR3 has 16 residues. Trimming shortened V by 4 bases and J by 4 bases, and 17 bases separated the two germline ends. The CDR3 region is CASSPTEGGITGELFF. Written as DNA, the CDR3 is TGCGCCAGCAGCCCCACGGAGGGGGGCATCACCGGGGAGCTGTTTTTT.

The genes are TRBV28 and TRBJ2-1, with 12 bases that match TRBD2. The J segment lost 6 bases and the V segment lost 2 bases, leaving 2 bases of the junction unmatched. CDR3 length: 15 amino acids. Per the germline V gene, CDR1 is MDHEN and CDR2 is SYDVKM. The CDR3 sequence: CASSLLAGGRNEQFF. The CDR3 DNA sequence: TGTGCCAGCAGTTTACTAGCGGGAGGGCGCAATGAGCAGTTCTTC.

V usage is TRBV19 and J usage is TRBJ1-3; D is undetermined. Germline CDR1 LNHDA, CDR2 SQIVND (reference sequence). V shed 3 bases and J shed 0 bases, with 15 bases lying between them. The CDR3 runs 17 residues. Here the CDR3 reads CASSIPGSPSSGNTIYF. The CDR3 DNA follows: TGTGCCAGTAGTATTCCCGGTAGCCCCAGCTCTGGAAACACCATATATTTT.

J is TRBJ2-7 and V is TRBV5-1; D possibly matches TRBD1 or TRBD2 (5 bases each). V was shortened by 7 bases and J by 3 bases, with 17 bases between the two germline ends. The CDR3 consists of 14 residues. The germline gives CDR1 SGHRS, CDR2 YFSETQ. CDR3 nucleotides: TGCGCCAGCGGCACCGGGGCCGTAAACTACGAGCAGTACTTC. Its translation is CASGTGAVNYEQYF.

The V gene is TRBV5-1, the J gene TRBJ2-1; weak D call: TRBD2 (5 bases). The germline V gene has CDR1 SGHRS and CDR2 YFSETQ. V was clipped by 0 bases and J by 8 bases, with 12 bases between them. This CDR3 is built from 14 residues. The CDR3 DNA reads TGCGCCAGCAGCTTGGAAGGAGGTTCGGATGAGCAGTTCTTC. As protein: CASSLEGGSDEQFF.

The J gene is TRBJ1-2, the V gene TRBV14; TRBD1 is a possible D gene (6 bases). Trimming took 4 bases from V and 7 from J, leaving 16 bases between them. Germline V gene lookup returns CDR1 SGHDN and CDR2 FVKESK. The CDR3 covers 14 residues. CDR3 sequence reads: CASSPYVGGFGYTF. For the CDR3, the DNA is TGTGCCAGCAGCCCCTACGTGGGGGGCTTTGGCTACACCTTC.

The rearrangement links TRBV2 to TRBJ1-1, with D hard to call. Germline CDR1 and CDR2: SNHLY and FYNNEI. This CDR3 is 15 amino acids long. Deletions cut 0 bases from V and 7 bases from J, with 15 bases between. The CDR3 protein is CASSEARQLRFEAFF. In DNA, the CDR3 is TGTGCCAGCAGTGAAGCGCGTCAGCTTAGGTTTGAAGCTTTCTTT. Full variable domain (outside the CDR3, taken from reference TRBV2 and TRBJ1-1): EPEVTQTPSHQVTQMGQEVILRCVPISNHLYFYWYRQILGQKVEFLVSFYNNEISEKSEIFDDQFSVERPDGSNFTLKIRSTKLEDSAMYFCASSEARQLRFEAFFGQGTRLTVV.

J is TRBJ2-1 and V is TRBV4-1; D ambiguous. Trimming pared 4 bases from V and 4 bases from J, leaving 11 bases between. CDR1 and CDR2 (germline): MGHRA, YSYEKL. CDR3 size: 14 residues. The CDR3 coding sequence is TGCGCCAGCAGCCTCCGTTCAACATACAATGAGCAGTTCTTC. Translation gives CASSLRSTYNEQFF.

The chain is built from TRBV4-1 and TRBJ2-3, with D perhaps being TRBD1 or TRBD2 (5 bases each). With 1 base removed from V and 0 bases from J, the gap between germline ends came to 8 bases. The V gene's germline CDR1 is MGHRA and CDR2 YSYEKL. This CDR3 region has 15 residues. The CDR3 protein is CASSQVGPSTDTQYF. The CDR3 bases are TGCGCCAGCAGCCAAGTGGGACCGAGCACAGATACGCAGTATTTT.

The chain couples TRBV5-1 to TRBJ1-2; tentatively, D is TRBD1 (5 bases). The V gene lost 0 bases and the J gene lost 8 bases, with 17 bases spanning the gap. The CDR3 length is 15 residues. CDR1 is SGHRS and CDR2 is YFSETQ in the germline V gene. The CDR3 region is CASSLAIDRGRGYTF. For the CDR3, the DNA is TGCGCCAGCAGCTTGGCCATCGATAGGGGAAGGGGCTACACCTTC.